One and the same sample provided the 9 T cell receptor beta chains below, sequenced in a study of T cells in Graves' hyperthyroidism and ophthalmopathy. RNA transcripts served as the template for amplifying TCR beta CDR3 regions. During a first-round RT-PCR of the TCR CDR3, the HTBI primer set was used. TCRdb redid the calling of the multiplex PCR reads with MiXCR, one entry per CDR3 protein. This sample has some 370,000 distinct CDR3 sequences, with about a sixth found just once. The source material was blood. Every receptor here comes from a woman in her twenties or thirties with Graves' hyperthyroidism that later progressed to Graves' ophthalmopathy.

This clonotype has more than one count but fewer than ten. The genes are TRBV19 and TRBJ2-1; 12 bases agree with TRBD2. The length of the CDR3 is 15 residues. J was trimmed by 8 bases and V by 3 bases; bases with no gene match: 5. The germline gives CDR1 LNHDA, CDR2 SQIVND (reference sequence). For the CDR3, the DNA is TGTGCCAGTAGTATTGGGCTAGCGGGAGGGCATGAGCAGTTCTTC. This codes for CASSIGLAGGHEQFF.

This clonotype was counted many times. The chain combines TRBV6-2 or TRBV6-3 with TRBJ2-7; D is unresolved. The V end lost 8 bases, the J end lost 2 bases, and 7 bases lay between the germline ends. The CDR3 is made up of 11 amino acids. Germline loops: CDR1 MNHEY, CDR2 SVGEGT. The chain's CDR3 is CASGLAYEQYF. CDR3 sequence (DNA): TGTGCCAGCGGATTAGCCTACGAGCAGTACTTC.

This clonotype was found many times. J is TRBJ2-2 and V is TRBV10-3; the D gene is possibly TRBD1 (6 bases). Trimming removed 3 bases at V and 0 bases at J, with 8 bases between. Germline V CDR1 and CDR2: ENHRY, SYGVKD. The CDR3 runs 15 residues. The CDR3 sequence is CAISEGTSNTGELFF. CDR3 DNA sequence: TGTGCCATCAGTGAAGGGACATCGAACACCGGGGAGCTGTTTTTT.

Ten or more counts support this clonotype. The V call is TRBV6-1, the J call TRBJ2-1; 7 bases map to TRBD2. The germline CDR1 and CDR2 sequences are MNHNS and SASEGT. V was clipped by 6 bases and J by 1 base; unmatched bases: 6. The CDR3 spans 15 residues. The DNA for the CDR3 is TGTGCCAGCAGACGGGAGGTTAGTTCCTACAATGAGCAGTTCTTC. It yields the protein CASRREVSSYNEQFF.

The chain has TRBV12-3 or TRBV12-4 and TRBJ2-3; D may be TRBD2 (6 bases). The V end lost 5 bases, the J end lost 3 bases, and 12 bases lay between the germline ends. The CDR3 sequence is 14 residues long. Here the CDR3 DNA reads TGTGCCAGCAGTCCAACGGGGGAAACAGATACGCAGTATTTT. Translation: CASSPTGETDTQYF.

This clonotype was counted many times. This CDR3 is CASSDLYSPLHF. CDR3 nucleotides: TGTGCCAGCAGTGATCTATATTCACCCCTCCACTTT. This chain joins TRBV2 and TRBJ1-6, with D unclear. In germline, CDR1 is SNHLY, CDR2 FYNNEI. Trimming cost V 3 bases and J 8 bases, with 5 bases left between them. CDR3 length: 12 amino acids. The variable domain in full, with the rest retrieved from reference TRBV2 and TRBJ1-6, is EPEVTQTPSHQVTQMGQEVILRCVPISNHLYFYWYRQILGQKVEFLVSFYNNEISEKSEIFDDQFSVERPDGSNFTLKIRSTKLEDSAMYFCASSDLYSPLHFGNGTRLTVT.

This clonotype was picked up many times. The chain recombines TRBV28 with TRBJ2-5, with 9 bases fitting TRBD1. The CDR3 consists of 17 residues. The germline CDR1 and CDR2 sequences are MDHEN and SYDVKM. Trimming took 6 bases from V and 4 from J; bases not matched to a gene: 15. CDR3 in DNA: TGTGCCAGCAGCTCACGGACCGGGACAGGGCGTATAGAGACCCAGTACTTC. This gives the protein CASSSRTGTGRIETQYF.

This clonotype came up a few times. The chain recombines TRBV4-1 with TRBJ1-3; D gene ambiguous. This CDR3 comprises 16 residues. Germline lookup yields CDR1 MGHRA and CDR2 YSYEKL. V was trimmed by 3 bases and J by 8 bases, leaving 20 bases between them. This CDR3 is CASSQYLSFNWDTIYF. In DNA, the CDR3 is TGCGCCAGCAGCCAGTATCTTTCGTTCAACTGGGACACCATATATTTT.

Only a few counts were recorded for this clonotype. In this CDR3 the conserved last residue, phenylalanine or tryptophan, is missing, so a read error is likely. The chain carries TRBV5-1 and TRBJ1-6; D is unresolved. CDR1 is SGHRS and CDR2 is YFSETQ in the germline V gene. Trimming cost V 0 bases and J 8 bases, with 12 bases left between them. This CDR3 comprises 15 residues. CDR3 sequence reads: CASSLEGHRDSPLHL. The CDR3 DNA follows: TGCGCCAGCAGCTTGGAAGGTCATAGGGATTCACCCCTCCACCTT.